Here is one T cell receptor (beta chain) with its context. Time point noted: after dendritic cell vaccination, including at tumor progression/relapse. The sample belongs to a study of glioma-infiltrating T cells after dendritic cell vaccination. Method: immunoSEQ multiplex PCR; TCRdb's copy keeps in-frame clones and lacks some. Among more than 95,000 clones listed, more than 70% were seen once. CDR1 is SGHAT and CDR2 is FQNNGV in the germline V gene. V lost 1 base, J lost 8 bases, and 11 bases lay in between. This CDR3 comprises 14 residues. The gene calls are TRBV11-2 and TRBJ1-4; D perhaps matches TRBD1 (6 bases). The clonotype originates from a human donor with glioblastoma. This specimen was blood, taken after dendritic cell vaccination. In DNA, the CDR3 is TGTGCCAGCAGCTTAGGAGGGGGAAGCGAAAAACTGTTTTTT. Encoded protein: CASSLGGGSEKLFF.